This T cell receptor beta chain comes out of a study of response to subunit inactivated influenza vaccine. Study-wide points: Researchers suggested that each seasonal influenza vaccination recruits few new T cells.

V lost 5 bases and J lost 7, with 15 bases in between. The CDR3 spans 14 residues. CDR1 and CDR2 (germline): SGHTA, FQGNSA. TCRdb reprocessed the RT-PCR reads with MiXCR, giving one entry per CDR3 protein. The sample gives about 540,000 distinct CDR3 sequences, less than 25% of which show up once; 2.5% to 3.5% is in the top ten. Note on this clonotype: What it recognizes is unknown.

This sample also belongs to another study, concerning T cells expressing NK-cell markers. Per that paper: A 5'RACE template switching approach incorporating UMIs was used to make TCR beta cDNA. All TCR beta repertoires analysed originated from sorted CD3+CD56+NKG2C+, CD3+CD56+NKG2C- and CD3+CD56-NKG2C+ T cells. Each of six donors carried dominant NKG2C+ clonotypes accounting for about 1.0-8% of CD8+ T cells. Where several donors were concerned, these clonotypes also led the CD3+CD56-NKG2C+ fraction.

This material consisted of CD4+ T cells sorted from PBMCs, taken 11 to 12 days after vaccination. This chain connects TRBV7-2 to TRBJ1-5, with D perhaps TRBD1 (6 bases). This sequence was found in a man aged 50-60 years who received an inactivated influenza vaccine. This CDR3 is CASSQGGRGQPQHF. As DNA, the CDR3 is TGTGCCAGCAGCCAAGGGGGTAGAGGCCAGCCCCAGCATTTT.